This TCR beta chain was captured by sequencing in a study of Graves' ophthalmopathy and Graves' hyperthyroidism. Study outcomes and limitations: Most thyroid clonotypes with frequency above 0.001 were detected in blood too.

Researchers took RNA transcripts and amplified TCR beta CDR3 regions from them. HTBI primers served in a first-round RT-PCR, which a second-round multiplex PCR followed. TCRdb redid the calling of the multiplex PCR reads with MiXCR, one entry per CDR3 protein. The top ten clones hold 43% of a sample with approximately 210,000 distinct CDR3 sequences, 20% to 25% of them seen once. This clonotype has a handful of counts. Its matching antigen is unknown. Moderate-to-severe activity, CAS ≥3, NOSPECS ≥4 and a duration under 3 months were seen in donors with ophthalmopathy. Exclusion covered patients with other autoimmune diseases or uncontrolled infections (as well as pregnancy or lactation). The CDR3 covers 15 residues. Germline CDR1 and CDR2: SGHDT and YYEEEE. With 4 bases removed from V and 3 bases from J, the gap between germline ends came to 13 bases.

Sequencing was carried out using peripheral blood. The clonotype was recovered from a woman between 50 and 59 years old with Graves' ophthalmopathy. J is TRBJ1-4 and V is TRBV5-6; tentative D call: TRBD1 (6 bases). For the CDR3, the DNA is TGTGCCAGCAGCGCCTTGGCAGGGGCTAATGAAAAACTGTTTTTT. Translation gives CASSALAGANEKLFF.